This T cell receptor (beta chain) was recovered during a study of cytomegalovirus exposure and HLA in healthy donors (dated by TCRdb to about 2017). At the level of the whole study: According to an earlier analysis of 550 to 750 of the donors, 150 million to 200 million T cells yielded 117 million unique TCR beta sequences and about 300 Gb of sequence data. Rather than using new phenotypic data, the later analysis identified candidate immune exposures from TCR beta sequences and from how often those sequences occurred across donors. A later genetic analysis took genome-wide SNP genotypes for about three fifths of the 666 donors and used that subset as a discovery cohort. Among 398 genotyped donors of the cohort, an average of around 250,000 unique TCR beta nucleotide sequences was sequenced per donor, of which about 18% were non-productive. Class I and class II HLA loci were covered by the typing at four-digit resolution. Typing coverage differed by locus: A, B, C, DRB1 and DQB1 were typed in roughly 620-640 donors, DQA1 in 522, DPA1 in 600 to 610, and DPB1 in roughly 470. All discovery cohort repertoires had been generated on a single sequencing platform. Of the 350 to 400 genotyped donors, about 80% fell in the genetic ancestry cluster associated with self-reported Caucasian donors. To predict cytomegalovirus infection status, the study brought together high-throughput TCR immunosequencing, statistical association of individual TCRs with disease status, and machine learning. Donor age, sex, ethnicity and CMV serostatus were compiled alongside the repertoire data. The study profiled the T cell repertoires of some 610 subjects by immunosequencing and related them to cytomegalovirus serostatus. The study was designed to test whether signatures of past pathogen exposure could be identified by cataloging public T cell receptors. A later analysis re-analyzed previously published TCR beta repertoires from approximately 700 donors and added high-resolution HLA genotyping to study TCR occurrence patterns. To decide whether each TCR beta V gene segment behaved as functional or pseudogenic, an earlier analysis of 587 of the donors relied on high-throughput TCR beta sequencing. Along with the approximately 700-subject first cohort, a separate validation cohort of over a hundred different subjects was used. An early release that covered fewer than 800 HLA-typed donors contained about 300 gigabases of sequencing data and around 85 million unique TCR sequences. Five DR-DQ haplotypes were handled as single units for association and clustering, since linkage in the cohort was strong. Beyond this particular receptor, the publication reports: Assigning TCR associations to individual alleles was difficult when HLA alleles, especially DR and DQ, strongly co-occurred. Because the 87-base-pair reads could not distinguish some IMGT-functional V segments, including TRBV6-2 and TRBV6-3, those segments were excluded. Roughly uniform sequencing depth across donors was assumed in presence/absence analyses, although this assumption may not hold. Because counts were too low, 15 to 20 rarely observed V segments, including chromosome 9 orphons, were left out of the earlier analysis of 587 of the donors. Correlated functional status among segregating V segments might reflect linkage disequilibrium, but an unknown experimental factor could not be ruled out. In a later analysis, most CMV-associated TCR beta chains were found to appear HLA-restricted, with HLA associations seemingly driven largely by CMV exposure. A group of highly shared sequence variants was considered likely to be a technical artifact of the sequencing pipeline. Compared with equally common non-associated chains, HLA-associated TCR beta chains in a later analysis were more clonally expanded and had lower generation probabilities. Because HLA typing was unavailable for some donors at each locus, only the typed subset was used in association tests. This cohort had only TCR beta chains sequenced, and the lack of alpha or paired-chain data limited which features could be detected. A further reported finding was that TCR beta sequences accurately predicted the HLA-A and HLA-B alleles for most subjects in the first cohort. A later analysis reported that several top co-occurrence clusters appeared linked to parvovirus B19, influenza, CMV and Epstein-Barr virus. An association between a missense DCLRE1C variant and V-gene and J-gene trimming of TCR beta chains was found in a later genetic analysis and replicated in an independent cohort. In a later analysis, 15,000 to 20,000 TCR beta sequences were associated with specific HLA alleles at a false discovery rate of 0.05. The authors suggested that the approach could potentially be generalized to other disease states and immunological phenotypes. In a later genetic analysis, fewer N-insertions in productive TCRs were reported among donors in an Asian-associated ancestry cluster than the approximately 670-donor mean. In a later analysis, TCR association rates were found to vary across HLA loci, with the most associated TCRs seen for DRB1 alleles and the fewest for HLA-C alleles. The classifier was reported to diagnose cytomegalovirus status with high specificity and sensitivity in both the original cohort and the validation cohort. The study gave a list of 150 to 200 TCR beta chains associated with cytomegalovirus. In an earlier analysis of around 500 of the donors, most TCR beta V segments appeared in productive rearrangements about 87% or about 30% of the time, broadly matching IMGT annotations. Immune exposure information for the cohort was limited to CMV serostatus. While some public TCRs were present in many individuals, most TCR sequences turned up only very rarely across donors. In vitro tests confirmed that a few of the cytomegalovirus-associated TCR beta chains recognize cytomegalovirus antigens.

Library generation was performed with the immunoSEQ multiplex PCR assay. A mixture of 60 forward primers for TCR Vbeta segments and 13 reverse primers for TCR Jbeta segments was used in the multiplex PCR. The CDR3 region of rearranged TCR beta genes was amplified from genomic DNA with a multiplex PCR assay. On the Illumina HiSeq System, the amplified TCR beta libraries were sequenced as 87-base-pair reads. Under the source paper's analysis protocol: Across the 500 to 700 repertoires, a later analysis counted roughly 77 million unique TCR beta chains, 9.5 million to 12 million of which were shared by at least two donors. Raw reads were error-corrected and collapsed into unique sequences with a nearest-neighbor algorithm that merged closely related sequences to remove PCR and sequencing errors. To assign V, D and J gene segments, CDR3 sequences were aligned to IMGT reference sequences. For a sequence to be retained, a match of at least six nucleotides was required to both a V gene segment and a J gene segment. Rearrangements were classified as productive when the CDR3 lacked stop codons and remained in frame with V and J, and all other rearrangements were classified as non-productive. CDR3 was defined by IMGT convention, running from the second conserved V-encoded cysteine to the conserved J-encoded phenylalanine. The earlier analysis of about 590 of the donors excluded sequences that lacked an unambiguous match to a single V gene segment. An earlier analysis of some 500 of the donors classified V segments as functional when productive rearrangements were above 56.7% and as segregating when the standard deviation between donors was above 5%. A statistical classification framework was built to diagnose cytomegalovirus status from the catalog of TCR beta chain sequences. A later analysis assigned V and J genes by comparing TCR nucleotide sequences with IMGT/GENE-DB human TR gene sequences. Using the TCRdist pipeline, a later analysis assigned CDR3 sequences along with most-parsimonious VDJ recombination scenarios. In a later analysis, each TCR beta chain was defined by its CDR3 amino acid sequence together with its V-gene family, and reads lacking a unique V-gene family were excluded. As a way to deal with suspected cross-contamination and a sequencing artifact, a later analysis dropped 450 to 700 nucleotide sequences that were highly shared and had low generation probability. In a later analysis, a clonal expansion index was calculated for each public chain from normalized within-repertoire ranks of inferred template counts. In a later analysis, generation probabilities were computed using a VDJ recombination model fitted to out-of-frame rearrangements, and the results were checked against IGoR. In a later analysis, hypergeometric tests were used to score TCR-TCR, TCR-HLA and TCR-CMV co-occurrence, with a repertoire-size bias correction applied to TCR pairs. To estimate false discovery rates, a later analysis permuted the HLA or CMV assignments 20 times. In a later analysis, co-occurring TCRs were grouped with DBSCAN, and TCRdist sequence similarity was added when clustering was performed within HLA-allele-positive subsets. Co-occurrence clustering excluded repertoires with fewer than 30,000 or more than 120,000 public chains, plus five with anomalous nucleotide sharing. TCRdb holds this immuneACCESS table with in-frame rearrangements only. Some clones are missing; in checked studies, unresolved V genes explain under half, and the rest has no known cause. V and J calls plus clone size are reproduced from that table; the DNA served to infer D and trimming. In all, the sample holds 150,000 to 200,000 clones, and around 80% of those were seen once. The ten top clones hold around 1.7% of the sample.

On this clone itself: Its antigen remains unidentified. Per-base qualities were not stored, and no clone one base away is much larger.

Germline trimming amounts to 0 bases on V and 1 base on J, with 3 as the count of junction bases outside the gene matches. Via the germline V gene, CDR1 is LGHNA and CDR2 YSLEER. The CDR3 spans 17 residues, from the cysteine through the phenylalanine. Only the CDR3 portion is preserved as DNA: 51 bases, with reading frame beginning at the first base. The cohort was made up of approximately 670 healthy bone marrow donors. At the time of sampling, every cohort member was nominally healthy, though immune exposures that went unrecorded were likely present. The donor was CMV seronegative and was included in the group of several hundred seronegative cohort members. Every donor gave a peripheral blood sample, and the peripheral blood mononuclear cells from that sample were used for TCR beta sequencing. The Qiagen DNeasy Blood Extraction Kit was used to extract genomic DNA from the blood cell samples.

The chain couples TRBV4-3 to TRBJ2-2, and 9 junctional nucleotides match TRBD2. This receptor was identified in a woman younger than 30 in good health and CMV-seronegative. Input material: PBMCs. The bases are TGCGCCAGCAGCCAAGAAACTAGCGGGTTGAACACCGGGGAGCTGTTTTTT. The translation is CASSQETSGLNTGELFF.